Each of the 24 T cell receptor beta chains below was sequenced from the same sample in a study of radiotherapy plus CTLA-4 blockade in lung cancer. Measured with immunoSEQ multiplex PCR; TCRdb has only the in-frame clones, and not every one. The repertoire holds some 110,000 clones, with roughly 86% as singletons. The sample here was peripheral blood, taken from a patient treated with radiotherapy plus ipilimumab. These receptors originate from a human donor with non-small cell lung cancer that progressed on radiotherapy plus ipilimumab. Some clones in this sample may be carry-over from other donors' samples.

The chain employs TRBV7-2 and TRBJ2-7; tentatively, D is TRBD1 (6 bases). In germline, CDR1 is SGHTA, CDR2 FQGNSA. The CDR3 spans 15 residues. V lost 1 base, J lost 2 bases, and 12 bases lay in between. CDR3 amino acids: CASSLVARGTYEQYF. The CDR3, as DNA: TGTGCCAGCAGCTTAGTGGCCAGGGGAACCTACGAGCAGTACTTC.

The chain uses TRBV5-1 and TRBJ2-4; tentatively, D is TRBD1 (6 bases). This CDR3 spans 14 amino acids. Looked up from germline, CDR1 is SGHRS and CDR2 is YFSETQ. V was clipped by 3 bases and J by 9 bases, with 16 bases between them. The CDR3 bases are TGCGCCAGCAGCTCGGGACAAAGGGTGGGCATTCAGTACTTC. Amino acid sequence: CASSSGQRVGIQYF. Complete variable domain (other parts from reference TRBV5-1 and TRBJ2-4): KAGVTQTPRYLIKTRGQQVTLSCSPISGHRSVSWYQQTPGQGLQFLFEYFSETQRNKGNFPGRFSGRQFSNSRSEMNVSTLELGDSALYLCASSSGQRVGIQYFGAGTRLSVL.

The J gene is TRBJ2-7, the V gene TRBV5-4; D ambiguous. This CDR3 spans 12 amino acids. The germline gives CDR1 SGHNT, CDR2 YYREEE (reference sequence). Trimming removed 1 base at V and 6 bases at J, with 8 bases between. In DNA, the CDR3 is TGTGCCAGCAGCTTGCCAGGTGCCGAGCAGTACTTC. Protein: CASSLPGAEQYF.

This chain uses TRBV6-5 with TRBJ2-7; D may be TRBD1 (6 bases). CDR1 is MNHEY, CDR2 SVGAGI, per germline. V was trimmed by 5 bases and J by 3 bases, leaving 14 bases between them. The CDR3 has 14 residues. In nucleotides, the CDR3 is TGTGCCAGCAGTGGACGCGGACAGATCTACGAGCAGTACTTC. This encodes CASSGRGQIYEQYF.

V and J are TRBV11-2 and TRBJ1-1; 9 nucleotides line up with TRBD1. The CDR3 runs 14 residues. V lost 0 bases, J lost 7 bases, and 3 bases stayed unmatched. Germline CDR1 is SGHAT and CDR2 is FQNNGV. The CDR3 region has the DNA TGTGCCAGCAGCTTAGATCGACAGGGGGATGAAGCTTTCTTT. Amino acid sequence: CASSLDRQGDEAFF.

The sample holds a few counts of this clone. This chain links TRBV19 with TRBJ2-7, with D tentatively TRBD1 (8 bases). This CDR3 is built from 15 residues. V was cut by 4 bases and J by 3 bases, with 16 bases left in between. Germline-derived CDR1 and CDR2 are LNHDA and SQIVND (reference sequence). In DNA, the CDR3 is TGTGCCAGTAGTAAAAAATACAGGGGGGGCTACGAGCAGTACTTC. Translation: CASSKKYRGGYEQYF.

The chain carries TRBV4-2 and TRBJ1-4; the match to TRBD1 covers 8 bases. The germline V gene has CDR1 LGHNA and CDR2 YNFKEQ. V lost 0 bases and J lost 7; bases outside the gene matches: 10. The length of the CDR3 is 17 residues. The CDR3 sequence is CASSQDLDRGRIEKLFF. DNA for the CDR3: TGTGCCAGCAGCCAAGATCTAGACAGGGGTCGGATTGAAAAACTGTTTTTT.

This chain connects TRBV6-5 to TRBJ1-1, with D possibly TRBD1 on 5 matching bases. This CDR3 contains 13 residues. Germline V CDR1 and CDR2: MNHEY, SVGAGI. Trimming pared 3 bases from V and 9 bases from J, leaving 14 bases between. Written as DNA, the CDR3 is TGTGCCAGCAGTTATCCGGGGGTTGGTAAAGCTTTCTTT. Translated: CASSYPGVGKAFF.

The chain employs TRBV11-2 and TRBJ2-1, with a tentative D call TRBD2 (7 bases). This CDR3 spans 15 amino acids. Germline CDR1 is SGHAT and CDR2 is FQNNGV. V lost 10 bases and J lost 1, with 17 bases in between. CDR3 in amino acids: CATSAGAPSYNEQFF. CDR3 DNA: TGTGCCACTTCCGCGGGGGCCCCATCCTACAATGAGCAGTTCTTC.

The chain is built from TRBV6-1 and TRBJ1-1, with 8 bases that match TRBD1. The CDR3 has 13 residues. The J segment lost 6 bases and the V segment lost 5 bases, leaving 5 bases of the junction unmatched. Germline CDR1 and CDR2: MNHNS and SASEGT. CDR3 DNA: TGTGCCAGCAGTCGTGACAGGGGTTCTGAAGCTTTCTTT. It codes for CASSRDRGSEAFF.

The sample holds a few counts of this clone. The rearrangement uses TRBV14 and TRBJ1-1; D remains unclear. The germline gives CDR1 SGHDN, CDR2 FVKESK. V dropped 3 bases and J dropped 1 base, with 12 bases sitting between them. The CDR3 covers 15 residues. The CDR3 spells CASSQFGAGNTEAFF. The CDR3 DNA is TGTGCCAGCAGCCAGTTTGGCGCGGGGAACACTGAAGCTTTCTTT.

The chain uses TRBV5-4 and TRBJ1-1; 9 positions match TRBD1. Germline V gene data show CDR1 as SGHNT and CDR2 as YYREEE (reference sequence). The CDR3 extends over 15 amino acids. V trimming: 4 bases; J trimming: 6 bases; junction bases outside the gene matches: 10. CDR3 amino acids: CASSLRKQGASEAFF. CDR3 nucleotides: TGTGCCAGCAGCCTCCGTAAACAGGGGGCTTCTGAAGCTTTCTTT.

The genes are TRBV4-3 and TRBJ1-4; the D gene is possibly TRBD1 (6 bases). The V and J ends lost 2 bases and 7 bases respectively, with 11 bases between them. The CDR3 runs to 14 residues. Germline V gives CDR1 LGHNA, CDR2 YSLEER. CDR3 residues: CASSQPTGSEKLFF. CDR3 nucleotide sequence: TGCGCCAGCAGCCAACCTACAGGGAGTGAAAAACTGTTTTTT.

As for this clone: One junction end disagrees with the germline gene, perhaps due to a read error. The chain combines TRBV6-6 with TRBJ2-7; no clear D. Germline CDR1 MNHNY, CDR2 SVGAGI (reference sequence). This CDR3 is 12 amino acids long. DNA of the CDR3: TGTGCCAGCAGTTCACGGTCTTGGCGTTTAACCTTC. Translating gives CASSSRSWRLTF.

The chain recombines TRBV19 with TRBJ1-5; TRBD1 matches at 7 bases. Trimming removed 9 bases from V and 4 bases from J; junction bases left unmatched: 9. Germline CDR1 and CDR2: LNHDA and SQIVND (reference sequence). The CDR3 has 14 residues. CDR3 DNA: TGTGCCAGCGACAGGGAATGGGTGAATCAGCCCCAGCATTTT. Its translation: CASDREWVNQPQHF.

The chain combines TRBV6-4 with TRBJ2-2; D gene unclear. The CDR3 has 14 residues. V lost 3 bases and J lost 3, with 8 bases in between. The V gene's germline CDR1 is MRHNA and CDR2 SNTAGT. CDR3 bases: TGTGCCAGCAGTGATGTGTTTGACACCGGGGAGCTGTTTTTT. Amino acid sequence: CASSDVFDTGELFF.

The genes are TRBV5-6 and TRBJ2-7; D is perhaps TRBD1 or TRBD2 (5 bases each). Deletions cut 1 base from V and 5 bases from J, with 7 bases between. CDR1 SGHDT and CDR2 YYEEEE come from the germline V gene. The CDR3 has 12 amino acids. DNA of the CDR3: TGTGCCAGCAGCTTGAGGGACCACGAGCAGTACTTC. Its translation: CASSLRDHEQYF.

The chain uses TRBV7-2 and TRBJ2-3, with 15 bases matching TRBD2. Germline assignment: CDR1 SGHTA and CDR2 FQGNSA. The CDR3 is 17 residues long. The V gene end was trimmed by 5 bases and the J gene end by 1 base; junction bases not matched to a gene: 4. DNA for the CDR3: TGTGCCAGCAGCATAAGGACTAGCGGGGGGGGCACAGATACGCAGTATTTT. It yields the protein CASSIRTSGGGTDTQYF.

The rearrangement joins TRBV6-5 to TRBJ2-3; D is undetermined. Germline values: CDR1 MNHEY, CDR2 SVGAGI. V was cut by 7 bases and J by 5 bases, with 7 bases left in between. This CDR3 is built from 11 residues. CDR3 in DNA: TGTGCCAGCACAGCCTTAGATACGCAGTATTTT. Translated, it gives CASTALDTQYF.

The chain couples TRBV9 to TRBJ1-3; D call uncertain. The germline V gene encodes CDR1 SGDLS and CDR2 YYNGEE. This CDR3 is 14 amino acids long. Trimming left V 4 bases short and J 0 bases short, with 8 bases between. CDR3 bases: TGTGCCAGCAGCCCCCTGGTCTCTGGAAACACCATATATTTT. It is translated as CASSPLVSGNTIYF.

This chain connects TRBV29-1 to TRBJ2-5; D possibly uses TRBD1 or TRBD2 (5 bases each). Germline V gene data show CDR1 as SQVTM and CDR2 as ANQGSEA. V gave up 2 bases and J gave up 5 bases, with 18 bases separating them. The CDR3 runs to 15 residues. The CDR3 loop reads CSVEMMGEKEETQYF. Written as DNA, the CDR3 is TGCAGCGTTGAAATGATGGGGGAAAAGGAGGAGACCCAGTACTTC.

This chain uses TRBV13 with TRBJ1-1; 8 positions agree with TRBD1. Germline CDR1 is PRHDT and CDR2 is FYEKMQ (reference sequence). The CDR3 extends over 15 amino acids. V lost 5 bases and J lost 1; bases outside the gene matches: 6. The CDR3 sequence: CASSVRQGQNTEAFF. As DNA, the CDR3 is TGTGCCAGCAGCGTAAGACAGGGGCAGAACACTGAAGCTTTCTTT.

The chain is built from TRBV7-2 and TRBJ2-1; no reliable D call. CDR1 is SGHTA, CDR2 FQGNSA, per germline. The V gene lost 3 bases and the J gene lost 2 bases, with 8 bases spanning the gap. This CDR3 has 14 amino acids. The CDR3 is CASSLQTTYNEQFF. The CDR3 DNA follows: TGTGCCAGCAGCTTGCAGACAACCTACAATGAGCAGTTCTTC. Based on the CDR3 plus reference TRBV7-2 and TRBJ2-1, the full variable domain is GAGVSQSPSNKVTEKGKDVELRCDPISGHTALYWYRQSLGQGLEFLIYFQGNSAPDKSGLPSDRFSAERTGGSVSTLTIQRTQQEDSAVYLCASSLQTTYNEQFFGPGTRLTVL.

The chain is built from TRBV19 and TRBJ2-7; TRBD2 might be the D (6 bases). This CDR3 region has 14 residues. Trimming removed 9 bases from V and 0 bases from J, with 15 bases in between. CDR1 is LNHDA, CDR2 SQIVND, per germline (reference sequence). The CDR3 is CASSRRDGSYEQYF. Here the CDR3 DNA reads TGTGCCAGCTCGAGGCGGGACGGCTCCTACGAGCAGTACTTC.